The 9 T cell receptor beta chains presented below share a single source sample, sequenced in a study of graft-versus-host responses after intestinal transplantation. Assay used: immunoSEQ multiplex PCR; TCRdb lists only in-frame clones, some missing. The table lists more than 1,500 clones, under 90% of them singletons. Lymphocytes (intraepithelial and lamina propria) were released by processing the graft tissue. The source was ileum tissue, collected 12 days after intestinal transplant. The receptors come from a human patient who received an intestinal transplant, so some T cells may come from the graft donor.

This clone showed up just a few times. The chain carries TRBV5-1 and TRBJ2-1, with D perhaps TRBD1 (6 bases). From germline, CDR1 is SGHRS and CDR2 YFSETQ. V was pared by 3 bases and J by 0 bases, with 16 bases between. The CDR3 covers 17 residues. Written as DNA, the CDR3 is TGCGCCAGCAGCTCCGCCTACTCCAGGGGCTCCTACAATGAGCAGTTCTTC. Its translation is CASSSAYSRGSYNEQFF.

The chain joins TRBV23-1 to TRBJ2-1; D uncertain. TRBV23-1 is flagged as an ORF with uncertain function. The length of the CDR3 is 16 residues. Trimming removed 0 bases at V and 3 bases at J, with 12 bases between. CDR3 bases: TGCGCCAGCAGTCAATCTCTCGGCGGTAACTACAATGAGCAGTTCTTC. Translation gives CASSQSLGGNYNEQFF.

V is TRBV11-3 and J is TRBJ2-5; no clear D. The germline CDR1 and CDR2 sequences are SGHNT and YENEEA. Deletions cut 0 bases from V and 2 bases from J, with 1 base between. The CDR3 covers 12 residues. The chain's CDR3 is CASSLEQETQYF. CDR3 DNA: TGTGCCAGCAGCTTAGAACAAGAGACCCAGTACTTC.

This clone occurred a few times. The chain employs TRBV19 and TRBJ1-4; D remains unclear. The length of the CDR3 is 13 residues. The germline CDR1 and CDR2 sequences are LNHDA and SQIVND (reference sequence). Trimming took 8 bases from V and 1 from J, leaving 8 bases between them. CDR3 residues: CASGWLTNEKLFF. The CDR3 coding sequence is TGTGCCAGTGGGTGGCTAACTAATGAAAAACTGTTTTTT.

The chain links TRBV11-3 to TRBJ2-1; 8 bases align to TRBD2. This CDR3 is 16 amino acids long. Germline V lookup: CDR1 SGHNT, CDR2 YENEEA. V trimming: 2 bases; J trimming: 7 bases; junction bases outside the gene matches: 10. CDR3 residues: CASSLRSGSQENEQFF. The CDR3 DNA reads TGTGCCAGCAGCTTACGAAGCGGGAGTCAGGAAAATGAGCAGTTCTTC. Looking up the rest from reference TRBV11-3 and TRBJ2-1 gives the full variable domain: EAGVVQSPRYKIIEKKQPVAFWCNPISGHNTLYWYLQNLGQGPELLIRYENEEAVDDSQLPKDRFSAERLKGVDSTLKIQPAELGDSAVYLCASSLRSGSQENEQFFGPGTRLTVL.

The rearrangement uses TRBV11-2 and TRBJ2-7; TRBD1 matches 9 bases. V gave up 2 bases and J gave up 6 bases; unmatched junction bases: 5. CDR1 is SGHAT and CDR2 is FQNNGV in the germline V gene. The CDR3 has 14 residues. CDR3: CASSLPGQGIEQYF. The CDR3 nucleotides are TGTGCCAGCAGCTTACCGGGACAGGGAATCGAGCAGTACTTC. The full variable domain, with the rest looked up from reference TRBV11-2 and TRBJ2-7, is EAGVAQSPRYKIIEKRQSVAFWCNPISGHATLYWYQQILGQGPKLLIQFQNNGVVDDSQLPKDRFSAERLKGVDSTLKIQPAKLEDSAVYLCASSLPGQGIEQYFGPGTRLTVT.

The V and J genes are TRBV21-1 and TRBJ2-7; TRBD1, the table's D call, was not compared with the DNA. TRBV21-1 is listed as a pseudogene. This CDR3 is built from 22 residues. This chain's CDR3 is CASSNMDIRDRVRSGRCYEQYF. The CDR3 DNA follows: TGTGCCAGCAGCAATATGGATATTCGGGACAGGGTGCGGAGCGGGAGATGCTACGAGCAGTACTTC.

This rearrangement joins TRBV5-1 to TRBJ2-4, with D uncertain. The CDR3 totals 13 residues. Trimming removed 0 bases from V and 8 bases from J, with 9 bases in between. Germline CDR1 SGHRS, CDR2 YFSETQ. The CDR3 loop is CASSLAPKDIQYF. CDR3 coding DNA: TGCGCCAGCAGCTTGGCACCGAAGGACATTCAGTACTTC.

The chain combines TRBV10-3 with TRBJ2-1, with D maybe TRBD2 (5 bases). Between the trimmed V and J ends, which lost 8 bases and 0 bases, there was a span of 11 bases. The CDR3 runs 14 residues. Germline assignment: CDR1 ENHRY and CDR2 SYGVKD. In nucleotides, the CDR3 is TGTGCCATCGGAGCGGTAAGCTCCTACAATGAGCAGTTCTTC. Translating it yields CAIGAVSSYNEQFF.